This T cell receptor beta chain was captured by sequencing in a study of T cell changes during pregnancy in multiple sclerosis (dated by TCRdb to about 2019). Study-wide context: The study looked at changes in the T cell repertoire across pregnancy in women with multiple sclerosis.

Libraries were made using the immunoSEQ multiplex PCR assay. Imported from immuneACCESS, the table was reduced by TCRdb to in-frame sequences with V and J called. These copies leave out some clones; in studies compared against another copy, an unresolved V gene accounts for under half, and the cause of the remainder is not known. For this sample there are about 85,000 clones; about nine tenths appear just once. Approximately 2.5% of the sample is in the top ten clones. Spanning cysteine to phenylalanine, the CDR3 consists of 15 amino acids. Solely the CDR3 DNA is kept, with 45 bases framed from the first base. Of note for this clone: Its antigen is currently not known. No per-base quality is available; no much larger clone lies one base away.

This TCR derives from a female donor with multiple sclerosis, enrolled in a pregnancy study. The receptor chain draws on TRBV21-1 and TRBJ2-5; TRBD2, as called in the table, went unchecked against the DNA. TRBV21-1 is a listed pseudogene. Sample: peripheral blood, taken in the first trimester of pregnancy. Here is the DNA: TGTGCCAGCAGCGCAAGGAGGGGCGCGGGAGAGACCCAGTACTTC. Protein translation: CASSARRGAGETQYF.